A single sample gave rise to the 10 T cell receptor beta chains below, sequenced in a study of cytomegalovirus exposure and HLA in healthy donors. Researchers ran the PCR with 60 Vbeta and 13 Jbeta primers. The table came from immunoSEQ multiplex PCR; TCRdb's copy has only in-frame clones and leaves some out. The sample gives around 92,000 clones, 65% to 85% of which show up once; 2% is in the top ten. Sequences were obtained from PBMCs. The receptors come from a man aged 18 to 29 in good health and CMV-seronegative.

The rearrangement links TRBV27 to TRBJ1-1; maybe TRBD1 (6 bases). CDR3 length: 15 amino acids. The germline V and J ends were trimmed by 1 base and 5 bases, with 14 bases remaining between them. The germline V gene encodes CDR1 MNHEY and CDR2 SMNVEV (reference sequence). The CDR3 nucleotides are TGTGCCAGCAGTTTATATGGGGAAAGGGGGACTGAAGCTTTCTTT. Translation: CASSLYGERGTEAFF.

The rearrangement links TRBV10-3 to TRBJ1-1; D may be TRBD1 (5 bases). The V and J ends lost 0 bases and 0 bases respectively, with 14 bases between them. The CDR3 covers 17 residues. The germline gives CDR1 ENHRY, CDR2 SYGVKD. CDR3 in amino acids: CAISESSGHAMNTEAFF. The CDR3, as DNA: TGTGCCATCAGTGAGTCGTCAGGACATGCTATGAACACTGAAGCTTTCTTT.

The chain employs TRBV10-1 and TRBJ2-7; possibly TRBD2 for D (6 bases). V lost 6 bases and J 3 bases, leaving 12 bases between the germline ends. Germline CDR1 WNHNN, CDR2 SYGVQD (reference sequence). The CDR3 runs to 13 residues. CDR3 sequence: CASSPGGYYEQYF. CDR3 nucleotides: TGCGCCAGCAGCCCCGGGGGATACTACGAGCAGTACTTC.

The V gene is TRBV15, the J gene TRBJ2-1, with TRBD2 matching 8 bases. This CDR3 comprises 17 residues. V shed 2 bases and J 8 bases; nucleotides not matched to a gene: 14. Per germline, CDR1 LNHNV and CDR2 YYDKDF (reference sequence). CDR3 sequence reads: CATSRSQTSVFPDEQFF. CDR3 nucleotide sequence: TGTGCCACCAGCAGATCGCAGACTAGCGTCTTTCCCGATGAGCAGTTCTTC. Full variable domain (outside the CDR3, taken from reference TRBV15 and TRBJ2-1): DAMVIQNPRYQVTQFGKPVTLSCSQTLNHNVMYWYQQKSSQAPKLLFHYYDKDFNNEADTPDNFQSRRPNTSFCFLDIRSPGLGDTAMYLCATSRSQTSVFPDEQFFGPGTRLTVL.

This sequence joins TRBV19 and TRBJ1-2, with 7 bases lining up with TRBD1. The CDR3 totals 14 residues. After removal of 5 bases from V and 7 bases from J, the junction contained 10 bases not matched to a gene. Germline V gene lookup returns CDR1 LNHDA and CDR2 SQIVND (reference sequence). The CDR3 protein is CASSPTTGWGGYTF. The CDR3 DNA is TGTGCCAGTAGTCCAACGACAGGGTGGGGTGGCTACACCTTC. Variable domain in full (rest from reference TRBV19 and TRBJ1-2): DGGITQSPKYLFRKEGQNVTLSCEQNLNHDAMYWYRQDPGQGLRLIYYSQIVNDFQKGDIAEGYSVSREKKESFPLTVTSAQKNPTAFYLCASSPTTGWGGYTFGSGTRLTVV.

V usage is TRBV19 and J usage is TRBJ1-2, with 7 bases identical to TRBD1. The CDR3 runs 14 residues. The ends lost 5 bases at V and 7 bases at J; junction bases unmatched: 10. Germline loops: CDR1 LNHDA, CDR2 SQIVND (reference sequence). The CDR3 reads CASSATGFVGGYTF. CDR3 DNA sequence: TGTGCCAGTAGTGCGACAGGGTTCGTGGGTGGCTACACCTTC.

CDR3 nucleotide sequence: TGTGCCAGCAGCGCTAATAACGGGGAGGCCCAGCATTTT. It yields the protein CASSANNGEAQHF. The V and J genes are TRBV7-8 and TRBJ1-5; no firm D call. CDR1 is SGHVS, CDR2 FQNEAQ, per germline. The CDR3 is made up of 13 amino acids. Trimming took off 5 bases at V and 11 bases at J, with 16 bases between the two ends.

This rearrangement joins TRBV7-9 to TRBJ2-7; the D is unclear. V lost 1 base and J lost 1, with 2 bases in between. The CDR3 sequence is 12 residues long. Germline CDR1 SEHNR, CDR2 FQNEAQ (reference sequence). The CDR3 sequence: CASSLVSYEQYF. The CDR3 DNA reads TGTGCCAGCAGCTTAGTATCCTACGAGCAGTACTTC.

This rearrangement joins TRBV19 to TRBJ1-2; the D gene is possibly TRBD1 (5 bases). Per germline, CDR1 LNHDA and CDR2 SQIVND (reference sequence). The CDR3 covers 12 residues. The V end lost 6 bases, the J end lost 6 bases, and 11 bases lay between the germline ends. The CDR3 DNA follows: TGTGCCAGTAGCCCCCAGGGTAATGGCTACACCTTC. Its protein is CASSPQGNGYTF.

The chain recombines TRBV5-5 with TRBJ2-1; 10 positions agree with TRBD2. Unmatched junction bases numbered 5, after V lost 5 bases and J lost 3 bases. The CDR3 covers 15 residues. CDR1 is SGHKS, CDR2 YYEKEE, per germline (reference sequence). The CDR3 region is CASSLSGGHYNEQFF. CDR3 DNA: TGTGCCAGCAGTCTTAGCGGGGGGCACTACAATGAGCAGTTCTTC.